The rows below give T cell receptor beta chains drawn from one sample of a study of blood T cell repertoires in COVID-19. Using immunoSEQ multiplex PCR, the repertoire was profiled, and TCRdb retains in-frame clones only, with some absent. Of about 300,000 clones detected, around 92% appear once; the ten largest clones hold roughly 1.9%. Sequencing used peripheral blood. The receptors here all came from a woman in her twenties or thirties with COVID-19, enrolled during active disease. Both conserved end residues are part of each CDR3. D genes are given only for firm matches. Clone sizes are given selectively: once, few, many, or a class where the clone is expanded.

D	J	V	size	CDR3	DNA
NA	TRBJ1-2	TRBV28	NA	CASSLYGHSNYGYTF	TGTGCCAGCAGTTTATACGGTCACTCCAACTATGGCTACACCTTC
NA	TRBJ2-2	TRBV2	NA	CASMALLNTGELFF	TGTGCCAGCATGGCCTTACTAAACACCGGGGAGCTGTTTTTT
TRBD2	TRBJ2-3	TRBV24-1	once	CATSSLAESTDTQYF	TGTGCCACCAGTTCCCTAGCGGAAAGCACAGATACGCAGTATTTT
TRBD1	TRBJ1-2	TRBV6-5	NA	CASSYSGDRGNGYTF	TGTGCCAGCAGTTACTCTGGGGACAGGGGGAATGGCTACACCTTC
NA	TRBJ1-5	TRBV28	NA	CASSLLFRYSNQPQHF	TGTGCCAGCAGTTTATTGTTCAGATATAGCAATCAGCCCCAGCATTTT
TRBD1	TRBJ1-5	TRBV27	once	CASSDSGGATNRVVPQHF	TGTGCCAGCAGTGACTCAGGGGGCGCAACTAATCGGGTTGTTCCCCAGCATTTT
NA	TRBJ2-4	TRBV2	NA	CASTPRQGKNIQYF	TGTGCCAGCACCCCAAGGCAGGGCAAAAACATTCAGTACTTC
TRBD2	TRBJ2-3	TRBV5-1	NA	CASSLAGGYSTDTQYF	TGCGCCAGCAGCTTAGCGGGGGGATACTCCACAGATACGCAGTATTTT
TRBD2	TRBJ2-1	TRBV4-2	NA	CASSQEIAGVYNEQFF	TGTGCCAGCAGCCAAGAAATAGCGGGGGTGTACAATGAGCAGTTCTTC
NA	TRBJ1-2	TRBV6-2/TRBV6-3	NA	CASSTTRRGRGYTF	TGTGCCAGCAGTACCACCCGGCGGGGTCGAGGCTACACCTTC
NA	TRBJ2-3	TRBV7-2	NA	CASSSSMVQRSTDTQYF	TGTGCCAGCAGCTCCTCCATGGTGCAGCGCAGCACAGATACGCAGTATTTT
TRBD1	TRBJ1-2	TRBV28	NA	CAHGSDRGNGYTF	TGTGCCCACGGCTCGGACAGGGGAAATGGCTACACCTTC
NA	TRBJ1-2	TRBV27	NA	CASSPRGRGNYGYTF	TGTGCCAGCAGTCCCCGGGGGAGGGGGAACTATGGCTACACCTTC
NA	TRBJ1-2	TRBV10-2	NA	CASSESRSVYGYTF	TGCGCCAGCAGTGAGAGTCGGAGTGTCTATGGCTACACCTTC
NA	TRBJ1-4	TRBV6-6	NA	CASSPPRATNEKLFF	TGTGCCAGCAGTCCCCCCCGGGCAACTAATGAAAAACTGTTTTTT
TRBD2	TRBJ2-1	TRBV9	NA	CASSVGGGDSYNEQFF	TGTGCCAGCAGCGTAGGCGGGGGAGACTCCTACAATGAGCAGTTCTTC
NA	TRBJ1-1	TRBV13	NA	CASSFRGGEAFF	TGTGCCAGCAGCTTCCGCGGGGGGGAGGCTTTCTTT
TRBD2	TRBJ2-1	TRBV7-3	NA	CASSPRGLAGAGGEQFF	TGTGCCAGCAGCCCCCGGGGACTAGCGGGGGCGGGTGGTGAGCAGTTCTTC
TRBD1	TRBJ2-7	TRBV6-2/TRBV6-3	NA	CASSFMDRVPIQQYF	TGTGCCAGCAGTTTCATGGACAGGGTACCCATTCAGCAGTACTTC
NA	TRBJ1-5	TRBV20-1	NA	CSASFFGPRGQPQHF	NA
TRBD1	TRBJ1-1	TRBV6-4	NA	CASTQDPGQGVITEAFF	TGTGCCAGCACCCAAGACCCGGGACAGGGGGTAATCACTGAAGCTTTCTTT
TRBD1	TRBJ2-5	TRBV6-1	NA	CASSVRGTGKQETQYF	TGTGCCAGCAGTGTTAGGGGGACAGGGAAGCAAGAGACCCAGTACTTC
NA	TRBJ2-3	TRBV29-1	NA	CSGEVTDTQYF	TGCAGCGGCGAAGTAACAGATACGCAGTATTTT
TRBD2	TRBJ2-3	TRBV18	NA	CASSPNIAGILTDTQYF	TGTGCCAGCTCACCGAATATAGCGGGGATCCTCACAGATACGCAGTATTTT
TRBD2	TRBJ2-4	TRBV3-1/TRBV3-2	NA	CASSQGLAGLLAKNIQYF	TGTGCCAGCAGCCAAGGACTAGCGGGCTTACTAGCCAAAAACATTCAGTACTTC
NA	TRBJ1-2	TRBV30	NA	CAWSRTGKTGYTF	TGTGCCTGGAGCAGAACCGGGAAGACCGGCTACACCTTC
TRBD1	TRBJ1-2	TRBV19	NA	CASRTGTGGNYGYTF	TGTGCCAGTAGAACTGGGACAGGGGGCAACTATGGCTACACCTTC
NA	TRBJ2-1	TRBV18	NA	CASSPPLSGAGNEQFF	TGTGCCAGCTCACCACCGCTCAGTGGCGCAGGCAATGAGCAGTTCTTC
NA	TRBJ1-2	TRBV4-1	NA	CASRAPGRAGYGYTF	TGCGCCAGCAGGGCCCCGGGTAGGGCAGGGTATGGCTACACCTTC
TRBD1	TRBJ2-7	TRBV5-1	NA	CASSLRGQGHYEQYF	TGCGCCAGCAGCTTGAGGGGACAGGGGCACTACGAGCAGTACTTC
TRBD2	TRBJ2-1	TRBV27	NA	CASSSGTSGGNEQFF	TGTGCCAGCAGTTCCGGGACTAGCGGGGGGAATGAGCAGTTCTTC
NA	TRBJ1-4	TRBV30	once	CAWSRTGTNEKLFF	TGTGCCTGGAGCCGTACAGGGACGAATGAAAAACTGTTTTTT
NA	TRBJ1-2	TRBV7-2	NA	CASSLAGSRPFNYGYTF	TGTGCCAGCAGCTTGGCGGGGTCCAGACCCTTTAACTATGGCTACACCTTC
TRBD1	TRBJ2-5	TRBV7-2	NA	CASSLGNRGGETQYF	TGTGCCAGCAGCTTGGGGAACAGGGGCGGGGAGACCCAGTACTTC
TRBD2	TRBJ2-3	TRBV9	NA	CASSPLAGGGTDTQYF	TGTGCCAGCAGCCCGCTAGCGGGGGGGGGAACAGATACGCAGTATTTT
TRBD1	TRBJ1-1	TRBV13	few	CASSLGGQGADDTEAFF	TGTGCCAGCAGCTTAGGGGGACAGGGGGCGGATGACACTGAAGCTTTCTTT
TRBD1	TRBJ1-3	TRBV11-3	few	CASSLAPGGTGNTIYF	TGTGCCAGCAGCTTAGCACCAGGGGGAACCGGAAACACCATATATTTT
NA	TRBJ2-7	TRBV5-1	NA	CASSLAGSYEQYF	TGCGCCAGCAGTTTGGCCGGCTCCTACGAGCAGTACTTC